This T cell receptor (beta chain) stems from a study of CD8+ T cells in alopecia areata. Investigators isolated RNA and reverse transcribed it into cDNA to act as the sequencing template. The protocol was immunoSEQ multiplex PCR, while the TCRdb copy is restricted to in-frame clones and leaves out a portion. The sample has about 180,000 clones, roughly 60% seen once. Trimming removed 6 bases from V and 6 bases from J; junction bases left unmatched: 1. Germline V CDR1 and CDR2: SGHDN, FVKESK. The CDR3 has 12 residues. This chain joins TRBV14 and TRBJ2-7; 11 bases align to TRBD1. The specimen comprised CD4+ T cells sorted from blood, sampled at week 0. The clonotype originates from a human donor with alopecia areata. The CDR3, as DNA: TGTGCCAGCAGAGGGACAGGGGGCGAGCAGTACTTC. Its protein is CASRGTGGEQYF.